Below are 5 T cell receptor beta chains sequenced from a single sample in a study of T cells in Graves' hyperthyroidism and ophthalmopathy (dated by TCRdb to 2018 to 2020). Library prep was done by multiplex PCR. The sequencing machine was an Illumina HiSeq 2000. TCR beta CDR3 regions were amplified from RNA transcripts. The first round of RT-PCR for the TCR CDR3 was performed with the HTBI primer set and the Qiagen OneStep RT-PCR kit. Using fastp trimming at Q25 and MiXCR clonotype assembly, TCRdb reanalyzed the public sequencing data and kept in-frame beta chains. Rows matching on CDR3 protein sequence are summarized as one entry with the most common DNA and genes. Within this sample are about 700,000 distinct CDR3 sequences, with around 15% of them counted one time only. The ten most abundant clones make up roughly 10% of the sample. The sequenced sample consisted of blood. These receptors came from a woman under 30 with Graves' hyperthyroidism.

The chain couples TRBV6-1 to TRBJ1-4; 8 bases fit TRBD1. The junction had 7 bases not matched to a gene; V was cut back by 5 bases and J by 8 bases. Germline lookup yields CDR1 MNHNS and CDR2 SASEGT. This CDR3 spans 14 amino acids. Here the CDR3 DNA reads TGTGCCAGCAGTCAACAGGGGGGGAGAGAAAAACTGTTTTTT. Translation: CASSQQGGREKLFF.

The chain is built from TRBV5-6 and TRBJ1-1; 8 bases line up with TRBD1. CDR3 length: 14 residues. CDR1 and CDR2 (germline): SGHDT, YYEEEE. The junction had 10 bases not matched to a gene; V was cut back by 5 bases and J by 7 bases. The CDR3 DNA sequence: TGTGCCAGCAGGAAGCAGGGGGCGTCCGTTGAAGCTTTCTTT. Protein: CASRKQGASVEAFF.

Regarding this clonotype: One end of the junction fails to match germline, which may point to a read error. The J gene is TRBJ2-2, the V gene TRBV6-2 or TRBV6-3, with a tentative D call TRBD2 (6 bases). Germline V CDR1 and CDR2: MNHEY, SVGEGT. This CDR3 has 15 residues. CDR3 DNA: TGTGCCAGCAGGCCCCTAGGAAGGACTACCGGGGAGCTGGTTTTT. Translating gives CASRPLGRTTGELVF.

The chain joins TRBV10-2 to TRBJ2-5, with no clear D. V lost 3 bases, J lost 5 bases, and 13 bases lay in between. The V gene's germline CDR1 is WSHSY and CDR2 SAAADI. CDR3 size: 14 residues. The CDR3 is CASSDRAGWETQYF. CDR3 nucleotides: TGCGCCAGCAGTGACCGGGCTGGTTGGGAGACCCAGTACTTC.

There are a few counts of this clonotype. The V gene is TRBV20-1, the J gene TRBJ2-3; D could derive from TRBD1 or TRBD2 (5 bases each). V was clipped by 1 base and J by 6 bases, with 14 bases between them. Germline loops: CDR1 DFQATT, CDR2 SNEGSKA (reference sequence). This CDR3 region has 14 residues. The CDR3 sequence is CSARGLGTDDTQYF. Here the CDR3 DNA reads TGCAGTGCTAGAGGCCTCGGGACCGACGATACGCAGTATTTT.